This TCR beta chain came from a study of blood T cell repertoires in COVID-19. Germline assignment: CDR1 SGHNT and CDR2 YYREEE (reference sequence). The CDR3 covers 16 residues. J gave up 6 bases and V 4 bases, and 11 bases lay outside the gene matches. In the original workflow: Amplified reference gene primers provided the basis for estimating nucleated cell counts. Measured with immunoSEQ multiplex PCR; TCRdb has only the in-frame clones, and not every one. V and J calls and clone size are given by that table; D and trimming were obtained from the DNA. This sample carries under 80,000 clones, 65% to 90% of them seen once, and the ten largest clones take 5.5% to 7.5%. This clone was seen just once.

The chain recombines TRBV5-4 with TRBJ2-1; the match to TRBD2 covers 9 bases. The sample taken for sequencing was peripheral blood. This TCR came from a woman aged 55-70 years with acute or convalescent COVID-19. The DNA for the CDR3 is TGTGCCAGCAGCCCACCGCTAGGCGGGGGGGCCAATGAGCAGTTCTTC. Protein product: CASSPPLGGGANEQFF. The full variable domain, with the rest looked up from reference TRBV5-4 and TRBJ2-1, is ETGVTQSPTHLIKTRGQQVTLRCSSQSGHNTVSWYQQALGQGPQFIFQYYREEENGRGNFPPRFSGLQFPNYSSELNVNALELDDSALYLCASSPPLGGGANEQFFGPGTRLTVL.